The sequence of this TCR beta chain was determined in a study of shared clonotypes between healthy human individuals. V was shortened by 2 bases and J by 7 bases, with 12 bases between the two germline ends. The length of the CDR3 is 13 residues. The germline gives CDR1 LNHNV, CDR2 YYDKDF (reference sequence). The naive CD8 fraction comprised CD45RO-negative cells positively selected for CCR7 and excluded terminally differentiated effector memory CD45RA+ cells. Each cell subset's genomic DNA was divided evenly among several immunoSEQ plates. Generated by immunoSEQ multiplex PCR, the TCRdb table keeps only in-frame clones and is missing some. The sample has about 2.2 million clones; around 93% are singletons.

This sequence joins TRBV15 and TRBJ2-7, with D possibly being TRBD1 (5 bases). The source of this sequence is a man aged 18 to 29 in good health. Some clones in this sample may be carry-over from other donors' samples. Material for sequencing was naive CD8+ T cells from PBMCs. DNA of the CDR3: TGTGCCACCAGCAGAAACAGGAATGGGGAGCAGTACTTC. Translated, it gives CATSRNRNGEQYF.